This TCR beta chain stems from a study of identical twins. Study observations and caveats: Invariant populations such as MAIT and iNKT cells could partly muddle zero-insertion analyses.

Concerning this clonotype: Antigen unknown.

Addition of a universal primer site occurred through template switching, and cDNA carried unique molecular identifiers. From the 5' RACE reads, TCRdb called clonotypes with MiXCR, one entry per CDR3 protein. The sample records about 530,000 distinct CDR3 sequences, about 22% being singletons. The germline gives CDR1 MNHEY, CDR2 SVGAGI. The CDR3 has 16 amino acids. Trimming removed 0 bases from V and 5 bases from J; junction bases left unmatched: 9. A further study also used this sample, focusing on yellow fever vaccine responses in identical twins.

The sequence was obtained from a woman between 18 and 29 years old in good health. This chain links TRBV6-5 with TRBJ2-7; 8 nucleotides match TRBD1. Material: CD4+ T cells sorted from blood. As DNA, the CDR3 is TGTGCCAGCAGTTACTCATACTCGGACAGGGATAACGAGCAGTACTTC. This sequence encodes CASSYSYSDRDNEQYF.